Presented here are 16 T cell receptor beta chains from one specimen sequenced in a study of T cell responses to AZD1222 COVID-19 vaccine. Generated by immunoSEQ multiplex PCR, the TCRdb table keeps only in-frame clones and is missing some. Among 90,000 to 120,000 clones, around nine tenths were seen once, and the ten largest hold about 20%. The specimen was peripheral blood, collected on day 0 of AZD1222 vaccination. Receptors originate from an adult in good health.

The rearrangement joins TRBV7-2 to TRBJ1-1; TRBD1 matches at 7 bases. Germline CDR1 SGHTA, CDR2 FQGNSA. J was trimmed by 0 bases and V by 4 bases; bases with no gene match: 2. There are 14 residues in the CDR3. The CDR3 region is CASSSTGMNTEAFF. The CDR3 DNA is TGTGCCAGCAGCTCGACAGGGATGAACACTGAAGCTTTCTTT.

The rearrangement links TRBV23-1 to TRBJ2-7, with 10 bases fitting TRBD2. TRBV23-1 is annotated as an ORF whose role is uncertain. The CDR3 consists of 17 residues. Trimming at V came to 6 bases and at J to 0 bases, leaving 11 bases not matched to a gene. CDR3 sequence: CASRPHLAGATSYEQYF. The CDR3 nucleotides are TGCGCCAGCAGACCCCACCTAGCGGGGGCAACCTCCTACGAGCAGTACTTC.

The gene calls are TRBV7-2 and TRBJ1-1; perhaps TRBD1 as D (5 bases). The CDR3 sequence is 13 residues long. Germline CDR1 SGHTA, CDR2 FQGNSA. V lost 6 bases to trimming and J lost 4 bases, with 12 bases between them. CDR3 bases: TGTGCCAGCAGTCGGGACGGGGGCACTGAAGCTTTCTTT. Encoded protein: CASSRDGGTEAFF.

The V gene is TRBV6-5, the J gene TRBJ1-1; TRBD1 matches 7 bases. Germline V gene data show CDR1 as MNHEY and CDR2 as SVGAGI. V was pared by 2 bases and J by 4 bases, with 4 bases of the junction left unmatched. This CDR3 contains 14 residues. The CDR3 loop is CASSYDRAGTEAFF. CDR3 DNA sequence: TGTGCCAGCAGTTACGACAGGGCAGGCACTGAAGCTTTCTTT.

This chain joins TRBV5-4 and TRBJ1-4, with 7 bases that match TRBD1. Germline CDR1 is SGHNT and CDR2 is YYREEE (reference sequence). After removal of 4 bases from V and 0 bases from J, the junction contained 3 bases not matched to a gene. CDR3 length: 15 amino acids. The CDR3 region is CASSLDRATNEKLFF. For the CDR3, the DNA is TGTGCCAGCAGCCTTGACAGGGCAACTAATGAAAAACTGTTTTTT.

The V and J genes are TRBV27 and TRBJ1-2; TRBD1 matches 9 bases. V shed 8 bases and J 7 bases; nucleotides not matched to a gene: 5. The CDR3 contains 12 residues. In germline, CDR1 is MNHEY, CDR2 SMNVEV (reference sequence). In DNA, the CDR3 is TGTGCCAGCGGGGGACAGGGAAGTGGCTACACCTTC. This encodes CASGGQGSGYTF.

The DNA of the CDR3 is TGTGCCAGCAGCAACTCCGGGACAGGGCGAATATTAGGGGGCTACACCTTC. Protein: CASSNSGTGRILGGYTF. The rearrangement joins TRBV5-6 to TRBJ1-2; 9 nucleotides match TRBD1. The germline V gene encodes CDR1 SGHDT and CDR2 YYEEEE. Trimming took 4 bases from V and 8 from J; bases not matched to a gene: 18. The CDR3 totals 17 residues.

CDR3 coding DNA: TGTGCCAGCAGCTTTGACTACCACAGGAATGAGCAGTTCTTC. Its protein product is CASSFDYHRNEQFF. This chain connects TRBV7-2 to TRBJ2-1; D may correspond to TRBD1 or TRBD2 (5 bases each). Trimming removed 3 bases at V and 7 bases at J, with 13 bases between. Germline CDR1 reads SGHTA; CDR2 reads FQGNSA. The CDR3 extends over 14 amino acids.

This clone appeared once. The rearrangement joins TRBV7-2 to TRBJ2-7; the D gene is possibly TRBD2 (6 bases). The CDR3 extends over 14 amino acids. Germline V gives CDR1 SGHTA, CDR2 FQGNSA. V dropped 7 bases and J dropped 0 bases, with 13 bases sitting between them. This CDR3 is CASKGRGSSYEQYF. The CDR3 coding sequence is TGTGCCAGCAAGGGTCGGGGGAGCTCCTACGAGCAGTACTTC.

The chain links TRBV15 to TRBJ2-1; TRBD2 matches 8 bases. CDR3 length: 16 residues. Unmatched junction bases numbered 10, after V lost 9 bases and J lost 0 bases. CDR1 LNHNV and CDR2 YYDKDF come from the germline V gene (reference sequence). CDR3 protein: CATKLLGTSSYNEQFF. Here the CDR3 DNA reads TGTGCCACAAAGCTCTTGGGGACTAGCTCCTACAATGAGCAGTTCTTC.

The chain joins TRBV9 to TRBJ1-2; 7 nucleotides line up with TRBD1. The germline V gene encodes CDR1 SGDLS and CDR2 YYNGEE. The CDR3 sequence is 15 residues long. J lost 0 bases, V lost 4 bases, and 6 bases had no gene match. The CDR3 region is CASSPMTGSNYGYTF. The CDR3 coding sequence is TGTGCCAGCAGCCCAATGACAGGGTCTAACTATGGCTACACCTTC.

This clone was recorded once. The chain links TRBV7-9 to TRBJ1-6; 10 nucleotides match TRBD1. The CDR3 covers 16 residues. Trimming cost V 5 bases and J 9 bases; bases outside gene matches: 10. CDR1 is SEHNR, CDR2 FQNEAQ, per germline (reference sequence). DNA of the CDR3: TGTGCCAGCAGCCCGTACGGACAGGGGGAAGGTTCACCCCTCCACTTT. Translation gives CASSPYGQGEGSPLHF.

The chain combines TRBV2 with TRBJ2-4, with D perhaps matching TRBD1 (6 bases). This CDR3 comprises 13 residues. V lost 5 bases, J lost 6 bases, and 11 bases lay in between. Per germline, CDR1 SNHLY and CDR2 FYNNEI. CDR3 protein: CASSRDTRNIQYF. The CDR3, as DNA: TGTGCCAGCAGTCGGGACACCCGAAACATTCAGTACTTC.

The chain employs TRBV12-3 or TRBV12-4 and TRBJ1-1, with D unresolved. The CDR3 has 12 residues. Deletions cut 2 bases from V and 6 bases from J, with 7 bases between. CDR3 nucleotide sequence: TGTGCCAGCAGTTTACATCGCGCTGAAGCTTTCTTT. Amino acids: CASSLHRAEAFF.

The rearrangement links TRBV5-6 to TRBJ1-5, with 7 bases aligning to TRBD1. CDR3 length: 17 amino acids. Unmatched junction bases numbered 7, after V lost 1 base and J lost 0 bases. Germline values: CDR1 SGHDT, CDR2 YYEEEE. This chain's CDR3 is CASSLFGTDYSNQPQHF. CDR3 bases: TGTGCCAGCAGCTTGTTCGGGACAGACTATAGCAATCAGCCCCAGCATTTT. Together with reference TRBV5-6 and TRBJ1-5, the CDR3 gives the full variable domain: DAGVTQSPTHLIKTRGQQVTLRCSPKSGHDTVSWYQQALGQGPQFIFQYYEEEERQRGNFPDRFSGHQFPNYSSELNVNALLLGDSALYLCASSLFGTDYSNQPQHFGDGTRLSIL.

This chain joins TRBV18 and TRBJ2-7, with a tentative D call TRBD2 (6 bases). Per the germline V gene, CDR1 is KGHSH and CDR2 is LQKENI. The CDR3 covers 14 residues. V was pared by 3 bases and J by 0 bases, with 9 bases between. CDR3 region: CASSPGRDSYEQYF. CDR3 coding DNA: TGTGCCAGCTCACCGGGGCGGGACTCCTACGAGCAGTACTTC.